This T cell receptor beta chain comes out of a study of blood T cells in healthy people across ages. Samples each yielded at least 6 micrograms of total RNA. Germline values: CDR1 MNHEY, CDR2 SMNVEV (reference sequence). Trimming at V came to 2 bases and at J to 7 bases, leaving 11 bases not matched to a gene. CDR3 length equals 16 residues. The second PCR ran roughly 6 to 11 cycles with a sample-barcoded 5' primer and J-beta primers. MiXCR was run by TCRdb on the 5' RACE reads, yielding one entry per CDR3 protein. In the table there are around 1.5 million distinct CDR3 sequences, roughly 32% of which are singletons.

Input material: blood. The chain recombines TRBV27 with TRBJ2-7, with 10 bases that match TRBD2. The TCR sequence derives from a woman aged 30 to 39 in good health. CDR3 DNA: TGTGCCAGCAGTTTAGAACCCGGACTAGCGGAAAGAGAGCAGTACTTC. Translation: CASSLEPGLAEREQYF.